The 13 T cell receptor beta chains presented below share a single source sample, sequenced in a study of blood T cell repertoires in COVID-19. Here immunoSEQ multiplex PCR was the method, and the copy in TCRdb shows in-frame clones only, minus some. The sample includes roughly 40,000 clones, 85% to 90% of them seen just once. The sequencing sample was made of peripheral blood. Receptors originate from a man in his forties or fifties in a cohort sampled during active COVID-19.

This clone occurred a few times. The chain has TRBV19 and TRBJ2-5; 8 nucleotides line up with TRBD1. The trim removed 10 bases at V and 2 bases at J, leaving 3 bases unmatched. This CDR3 is built from 12 residues. Germline lookup yields CDR1 LNHDA and CDR2 SQIVND (reference sequence). The CDR3 DNA sequence: TGTGCCACCCGGACAGGGCAAGAGACCCAGTACTTC. This gives the protein CATRTGQETQYF. The entire variable domain, with the rest obtained from reference TRBV19 and TRBJ2-5, is as follows: DGGITQSPKYLFRKEGQNVTLSCEQNLNHDAMYWYRQDPGQGLRLIYYSQIVNDFQKGDIAEGYSVSREKKESFPLTVTSAQKNPTAFYLCATRTGQETQYFGPGTRLLVL.

CDR3 sequence reads: CASKQSSGNTIYF. CDR3 DNA: TGTGCCAGTAAACAGAGCTCTGGAAACACCATATATTTT. The V and J genes are TRBV19 and TRBJ1-3; D gene ambiguous. V lost 7 bases and J 0 bases, leaving 7 bases between the germline ends. The CDR3 spans 13 residues. CDR1 and CDR2 from the germline V gene are LNHDA and SQIVND (reference sequence).

CDR3 bases: TGTGCCATCAGTGTTAGGTCAGGTAGCAATCAGCCCCAGCATTTT. This gives the protein CAISVRSGSNQPQHF. The genes are TRBV10-3 and TRBJ1-5; D call uncertain. The V gene lost 4 bases and the J gene lost 0 bases, with 10 bases spanning the gap. The germline CDR1 and CDR2 sequences are ENHRY and SYGVKD. This CDR3 contains 15 residues.

V is TRBV9 and J is TRBJ1-1; unclear D gene. Looked up from germline, CDR1 is SGDLS and CDR2 is YYNGEE. The germline V and J ends were trimmed by 1 base and 1 base, with 8 bases remaining between them. The CDR3 covers 14 residues. CDR3 nucleotides: TGTGCCAGCAGCGTATCCGTCCGGAACACTGAAGCTTTCTTT. This gives the protein CASSVSVRNTEAFF.

The chain has TRBV2 and TRBJ1-1; the D gene is possibly TRBD1 (5 bases). The CDR3 totals 13 residues. Germline V CDR1 and CDR2: SNHLY, FYNNEI. Trimming stripped 7 bases from V and 1 base from J, with 10 bases between. The CDR3 protein is CASNSGSNTEAFF. CDR3 nucleotides: TGTGCCAGCAACTCAGGGTCGAACACTGAAGCTTTCTTT.

This chain connects TRBV14 to TRBJ2-1, with 8 bases aligning to TRBD1. Losses at the gene ends were 5 bases for V and 4 bases for J; bases not matched to a gene: 7. The germline gives CDR1 SGHDN, CDR2 FVKESK. The CDR3 loop spans 15 amino acids. The CDR3 reads CASSYRTGLYNEQFF. The DNA for the CDR3 is TGTGCCAGCAGCTACCGGACAGGGTTGTACAATGAGCAGTTCTTC.

V and J are TRBV10-1 and TRBJ2-1, with a tentative D call TRBD2 (6 bases). V lost 5 bases to trimming and J lost 0 bases, with 11 bases between them. The CDR3 is 15 amino acids. Germline V gene lookup returns CDR1 WNHNN and CDR2 SYGVQD (reference sequence). In nucleotides, the CDR3 is TGCGCCAGCAGTCCCCCGGGAGTCTCCTACAATGAGCAGTTCTTC. Translated: CASSPPGVSYNEQFF.

The chain has TRBV23-1 and TRBJ2-3, with a tentative D call TRBD1 (7 bases). TRBV23-1 is an ORF; its function is uncertain. This CDR3 is 17 amino acids long. V shed 0 bases and J shed 1 base, with 14 bases lying between them. CDR3 sequence: CASSQSWRGPCTDTQYF. CDR3 sequence (DNA): TGCGCCAGCAGTCAATCGTGGAGGGGGCCATGCACAGATACGCAGTATTTT.

The V gene is TRBV27, the J gene TRBJ1-6; 7 bases line up with TRBD1. CDR1 and CDR2 from the germline V gene are MNHEY and SMNVEV (reference sequence). The CDR3 totals 17 residues. The junction had 8 bases not matched to a gene; V was cut back by 5 bases and J by 1 base. CDR3 sequence: CASSLGTAASYNSPLHF. Here the CDR3 DNA reads TGTGCCAGCAGTCTAGGGACAGCTGCATCCTATAATTCACCCCTCCACTTT.

V and J are TRBV29-1 and TRBJ2-3, with TRBD1 matching over 8 bases. Trimming cost V 1 base and J 0 bases; bases outside gene matches: 9. Germline V gene sequence: CDR1 SQVTM, CDR2 ANQGSEA. The CDR3 runs 17 residues. CDR3 bases: TGCAGCGTTGAAGGCGCCGGGACAGGTTTTAGCACAGATACGCAGTATTTT. Residues: CSVEGAGTGFSTDTQYF.

This clone appeared a few times. The chain combines TRBV11-1 with TRBJ2-7, with TRBD1 matching 7 bases. CDR1 is SGHAT and CDR2 is FQDESV in the germline V gene (reference sequence). The length of the CDR3 is 12 residues. V was clipped by 5 bases and J by 12 bases; unmatched bases: 10. CDR3 in amino acids: CASSLSQGHRYF. CDR3 nucleotide sequence: TGTGCCAGCAGCCTCTCACAGGGGCATAGGTACTTC.

V and J are TRBV19 and TRBJ2-3, with D possibly being TRBD1 (5 bases). The CDR3 extends over 15 amino acids. The germline V gene encodes CDR1 LNHDA and CDR2 SQIVND (reference sequence). The V gene lost 3 bases and the J gene lost 0 bases, with 10 bases spanning the gap. The CDR3 sequence: CASSIFQGSTDTQYF. CDR3 DNA: TGTGCCAGTAGTATTTTCCAGGGTAGCACAGATACGCAGTATTTT.

This sequence joins TRBV7-6 and TRBJ2-3, with 8 bases identical to TRBD2. The junction had 6 bases not matched to a gene; V was cut back by 5 bases and J by 2 bases. The CDR3 loop spans 15 amino acids. Germline CDR1 SGHVS, CDR2 FNYEAQ. CDR3 sequence: CASSRAGAPTDTQYF. As DNA, the CDR3 is TGTGCCAGCAGCAGAGCGGGGGCCCCCACAGATACGCAGTATTTT.